These T cell receptor beta chains were read from a single sample in a study of cytomegalovirus exposure and HLA in healthy donors. The protocol was immunoSEQ multiplex PCR, while the TCRdb copy is restricted to in-frame clones and leaves out a portion. The sample has 100,000 to 150,000 clones, about 80% seen once. Sample: PBMCs. Receptor source: a woman between 50 and 59 years old in good health and CMV-seropositive. Each CDR3 is given with its conserved first and last residue. D genes are given only for firm matches. Clone size, where shown, is once, few, many, or a class for clones that have expanded.

size	D	length	V	J	CDR3	DNA
-	-	15	TRBV6-5	TRBJ2-6	CASSYSPGRANVLTF	TGTGCCAGCAGTTACTCGCCAGGGAGGGCCAACGTCCTGACTTTC
once	TRBD2	16	TRBV5-1	TRBJ2-1	CASSLLTSGTNNEQFF	TGCGCCAGCAGCTTACTGACTAGCGGGACAAACAATGAGCAGTTCTTC
-	TRBD1	16	TRBV7-8	TRBJ1-1	CASSSGTGGRNTEAFF	TGTGCCAGCAGCTCGGGGACAGGGGGGCGGAACACTGAAGCTTTCTTT
-	TRBD2	16	TRBV2	TRBJ2-2	CASRDPLAANTGELFF	TGTGCCAGCAGAGATCCCCTAGCGGCGAACACCGGGGAGCTGTTTTTT
-	TRBD1	13	TRBV18	TRBJ2-7	CASQGDSSYEQYF	TGTGCCAGCCAGGGGGACAGCTCCTACGAGCAGTACTTC
-	TRBD1	11	TRBV20-1	TRBJ2-1	CSARDRGGPFF	TGCAGTGCTAGAGATAGAGGGGGCCCGTTCTTC
-	-	13	TRBV7-2	TRBJ2-7	CASTRDSRYEQYF	TGTGCCAGCACCCGGGACTCTCGATACGAGCAGTACTTC
once	TRBD2	15	TRBV7-3	TRBJ2-2	CASSLTSGHTGELFF	TGTGCCAGCAGCTTGACTAGCGGACACACCGGGGAGCTGTTTTTT
-	TRBD1	15	TRBV7-2	TRBJ1-1	CASSWTGVRGTEAFF	TGTGCCAGCAGTTGGACAGGGGTGCGTGGGACTGAAGCTTTCTTT
-	-	12	TRBV29-1	TRBJ2-6	CSVYSGANVLTF	TGCAGCGTTTACTCTGGGGCCAACGTCCTGACTTTC
-	-	14	TRBV27	TRBJ1-5	CASSLTGSNQPQHF	TGTGCCAGCAGTTTGACTGGAAGCAATCAGCCCCAGCATTTT
-	TRBD1	16	TRBV7-9	TRBJ1-1	CASSRDRVIGNTEAFF	TGTGCCAGCAGCCGGGACAGGGTAATCGGGAACACTGAAGCTTTCTTT
few	TRBD1	14	TRBV5-1	TRBJ1-2	CASSADRKGYGYTF	TGCGCCAGCAGCGCGGACAGGAAGGGGTATGGCTACACCTTC
-	-	13	TRBV2	TRBJ1-1	CASSVATRGEAFF	TGTGCCAGCAGTGTGGCAACAAGGGGTGAAGCTTTCTTT
-	TRBD2	14	TRBV6-4	TRBJ2-3	CAIPTGGGTDTQYF	TGTGCCATCCCGACTGGGGGGGGCACAGATACGCAGTATTTT
few	TRBD2	13	TRBV7-3	TRBJ2-3	CASSLGGADTQYF	TGTGCCAGCAGCCTGGGGGGGGCAGATACGCAGTATTTT
-	TRBD1	14	TRBV2	TRBJ1-6	CASKPQGGNSPLHF	TGTGCCAGCAAACCACAGGGGGGGAATTCACCCCTCCACTTT
few	-	15	TRBV1	TRBJ2-7	CTSSQRTSGTYEQYF	TGCACCAGCAGCCAAAGGACTAGCGGGACCTACGAGCAGTACTTC
-	TRBD1	14	TRBV2	TRBJ1-5	CASSEGTGNQPQHF	TGTGCCAGCAGTGAAGGGACAGGGAACCAGCCCCAGCATTTT
-	TRBD2	15	TRBV10-2	TRBJ2-1	CASSLAGGPGNEQFF	TGCGCCAGCAGTCTAGCGGGGGGGCCGGGGAATGAGCAGTTCTTC
-	-	13	TRBV28	TRBJ1-4	CASIASSREKLFF	TGTGCCAGCATCGCCAGTTCCCGAGAAAAACTGTTTTTT
-	TRBD1	15	TRBV5-1	TRBJ2-4	CASSSVYGTGNIQYF	TGCGCCAGCAGCTCTGTGTATGGGACAGGCAACATTCAGTACTTC
-	TRBD1	15	TRBV6-1	TRBJ2-7	CASSLGQGAFYEQYF	TGTGCCAGCAGTTTGGGACAGGGGGCGTTCTACGAGCAGTACTTC
few	-	14	TRBV29-1	TRBJ1-1	CSVGFPRMNTEAFF	TGCAGCGTTGGATTTCCGCGGATGAACACTGAAGCTTTCTTT
few	-	15	TRBV6-9	TRBJ2-7	CASSEWRASSYEQYF	TGTGCCAGCAGTGAATGGAGGGCGAGCTCCTACGAGCAGTACTTC
few	TRBD1	14	TRBV5-4	TRBJ1-1	CASSGTGSNTEAFF	TGTGCCAGCAGCGGGACAGGCTCGAACACTGAAGCTTTCTTT
-	-	14	TRBV21-1	TRBJ2-7	CASNIRQGGDEQYF	TGTGCCAGCAACATCAGACAGGGTGGGGACGAGCAGTACTTC
-	TRBD2	16	TRBV7-2	TRBJ2-7	CASSPNPGGSSYEQYF	TGTGCCAGCAGCCCCAACCCGGGGGGGAGCTCCTACGAGCAGTACTTC
-	TRBD1	14	TRBV18	TRBJ2-7	CASSPGQGFYEQYF	TGTGCCAGCTCACCCGGACAGGGGTTCTACGAGCAGTACTTC
once	-	14	TRBV4-3	TRBJ1-2	CASSPGPGTYGYTF	TGCGCCAGCAGCCCAGGCCCAGGCACCTATGGCTACACCTTC
-	TRBD2	18	TRBV4-1	TRBJ2-1	CASSQGLAGGRRYNEQFF	TGCGCCAGCAGCCAAGGGCTAGCGGGGGGGCGGAGGTACAATGAGCAGTTCTTC
few	-	14	TRBV4-2	TRBJ1-3	CASSQGLAQNTIYF	TGTGCCAGCAGCCAAGGGCTAGCCCAAAACACCATATATTTT
-	-	16	TRBV6-5	TRBJ1-2	CASSSPSTGRYYGYTF	TGTGCCAGCAGTTCCCCCTCGACAGGAAGATACTATGGCTACACCTTC